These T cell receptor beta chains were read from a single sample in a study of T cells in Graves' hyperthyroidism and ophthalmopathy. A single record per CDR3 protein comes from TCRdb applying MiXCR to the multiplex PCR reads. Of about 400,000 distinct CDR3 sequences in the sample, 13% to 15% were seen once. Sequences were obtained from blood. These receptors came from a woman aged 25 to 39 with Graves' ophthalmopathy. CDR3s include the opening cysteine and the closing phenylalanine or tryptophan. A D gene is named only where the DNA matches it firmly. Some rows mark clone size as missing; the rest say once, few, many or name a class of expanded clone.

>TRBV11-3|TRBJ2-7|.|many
TGTGCCAGCAGCTCCCTCTCCTACGAGCAGTACTTC
CASSSLSYEQYF
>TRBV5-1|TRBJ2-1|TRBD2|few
TGCGCCAGCAGACTAGCGGATAACAATGAGCAGTTCTTC
CASRLADNNEQFF
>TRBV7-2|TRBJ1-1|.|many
TGTGCCAGCAGCTTAATAGCGAACACTGAAGCTTTCTTT
CASSLIANTEAFF
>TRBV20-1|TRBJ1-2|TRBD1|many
TGCAGTGCCCCACAGGGGACCTATGGCTACACCTTC
CSAPQGTYGYTF
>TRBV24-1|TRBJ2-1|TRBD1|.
TGTGCCACCAGTGACCCACCCGACAGGGAAGGGTCCTACAATGAGCAGTTCTTC
CATSDPPDREGSYNEQFF
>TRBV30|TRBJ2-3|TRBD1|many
TGTGCCTGGAGTAGGACAGGGCCAGATACGCAGTATTTT
CAWSRTGPDTQYF
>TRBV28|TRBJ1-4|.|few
TGTGCGTCCGGAGAAAATGAAAAACTGTTTTTT
CASGENEKLFF
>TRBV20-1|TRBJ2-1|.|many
TGCAGTGCTAGAGATGGGGGCCTAAATTACAATGAGCAGTTCTTC
CSARDGGLNYNEQFF
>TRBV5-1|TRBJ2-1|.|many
TGCGCCAGCAGCCCCCTGGTGGGTTCGGATGAGCAGTTCTTC
CASSPLVGSDEQFF
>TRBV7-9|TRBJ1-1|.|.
TGTGCCAGCCCGGGGGAGAACACTGAAGCTTTCTTT
CASPGENTEAFF
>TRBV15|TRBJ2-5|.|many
TGTGCCACCAGCAGGGAAGGGGTTAGCGCGGAGACCCAGTACTTC
CATSREGVSAETQYF
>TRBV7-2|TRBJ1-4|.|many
TGTGCCAGCAGCTTAGATAGGAGACAAAGGAAGGTGGATGAAAAACTGTTTTTT
CASSLDRRQRKVDEKLFF
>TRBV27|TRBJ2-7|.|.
TGTGCCAGCAGTAAGACCCTGCAGGCGGAGGAGTACTTC
CASSKTLQAEEYF
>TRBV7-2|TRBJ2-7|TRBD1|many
TGTGCCAGCAGTCCGGACAGGGGCTCCTACGAGCAGTACTTC
CASSPDRGSYEQYF
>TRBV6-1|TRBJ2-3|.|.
TGTGCTAGCCTTCACAGGGCGTCAGATACGCAGTATTTT
CASLHRASDTQYF
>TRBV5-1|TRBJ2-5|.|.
TGCGCCAGCAGCTTACGGGGGGCGAATGGAGAGACCCAGTACTTC
CASSLRGANGETQYF
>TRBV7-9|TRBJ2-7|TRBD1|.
TGTGCCAGCAGAGGCAGACGGGACAGGGATACCTACGAGCAGTACTTC
CASRGRRDRDTYEQYF
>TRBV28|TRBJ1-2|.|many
TGTGCCAGTAGCGGGACCGACTATGGCTACACCTTC
CASSGTDYGYTF
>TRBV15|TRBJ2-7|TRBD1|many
TGTGCCACCAGCAGAGGGGACAGTAGCTCAGAAGAGCAGTACTTC
CATSRGDSSSEEQYF
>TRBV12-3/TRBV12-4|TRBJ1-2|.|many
TGTGCCAGCAGTTTAGAGGGTTCATTCTATGGCTACACCTTC
CASSLEGSFYGYTF
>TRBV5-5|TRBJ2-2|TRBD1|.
TGTGCCAGCAGCGTGGCCGGGACAGCAACGAACACCGGGGAGCTGTTTTTT
CASSVAGTATNTGELFF
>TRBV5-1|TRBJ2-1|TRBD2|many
TGCGCCAGCAGCGGACTAGCGGGGGATGTCTACAATGAGCAGTTCTTC
CASSGLAGDVYNEQFF
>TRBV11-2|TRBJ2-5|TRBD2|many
TGTGCCAGCAGGCAAGCGGGGGGTGAGACCCAGTACTTC
CASRQAGGETQYF